This T cell receptor beta chain was identified in a study of cytomegalovirus exposure and HLA in healthy donors. Concerning this clone: Its antigen remains unknown.

Findings of the study overall: Investigators reported 150 to 200 TCR beta chains as tied to cytomegalovirus.

The CDR3 length is 13 residues. CDR1 SEHNR and CDR2 FQNEAQ come from the germline V gene (reference sequence). V lost 5 bases to trimming and J lost 2 bases, with 10 bases between them. The PCR was carried out with 60 Vbeta primers and 13 Jbeta primers. Sequencing used immunoSEQ multiplex PCR; TCRdb keeps in-frame clones, though not all of them. The sample has about 120,000 clones, 75% to 85% seen once. The V call is TRBV7-9, the J call TRBJ2-7; D remains unclear. The sample consisted of PBMCs. This receptor was obtained from a female donor in good health and CMV-seropositive. The CDR3 protein is CASSGQLAYEQYF. As DNA, the CDR3 is TGTGCCAGCAGCGGGCAGTTAGCCTACGAGCAGTACTTC.